The 30 T cell receptor beta chains reported below all come from one sample, sequenced in a study of glioma-infiltrating T cells after dendritic cell vaccination. The data were produced by immunoSEQ multiplex PCR, yet TCRdb's version contains in-frame clones alone and is incomplete. Counted here are 91,000 or so clones, 80% occurring once; the ten biggest clones make up about 5.5%. This sample's time point: after dendritic cell vaccination, including at tumor progression/relapse. Sample: blood, taken after dendritic cell vaccination. These receptors were taken from a human donor with glioblastoma.

This clone was observed once. The chain links TRBV7-3 to TRBJ1-2, with D possibly TRBD1 on 5 matching bases. The CDR3 has 15 residues. Per germline, CDR1 SGHTA and CDR2 FQGTGA. V was clipped by 3 bases and J by 3 bases, with 14 bases between them. CDR3 loop: CASSFTGGTDYGYTF. CDR3 in DNA: TGTGCCAGCAGCTTCACGGGAGGGACCGACTATGGCTACACCTTC.

The V gene is TRBV19, the J gene TRBJ2-6; TRBD2 aligns across 13 bases. The CDR3 contains 17 residues. V shed 7 bases, J shed 1 base, and the junction held 4 bases outside the gene matches. Germline CDR1 reads LNHDA; CDR2 reads SQIVND (reference sequence). The CDR3 sequence is CASTLLAGGSGANVLTF. CDR3 nucleotides: TGTGCCAGTACCCTACTAGCGGGAGGGTCTGGGGCCAACGTCCTGACTTTC.

By share, this clone counts as large (0.1 to 1%). V and J are TRBV19 and TRBJ1-1, with 9 bases lining up with TRBD1. In germline, CDR1 is LNHDA, CDR2 SQIVND (reference sequence). CDR3 length equals 13 residues. The V gene end was trimmed by 4 bases and the J gene end by 4 bases; junction bases not matched to a gene: 1. CDR3 sequence: CASSRQGGTEAFF. The CDR3 DNA reads as TGTGCCAGTAGTAGACAGGGGGGCACTGAAGCTTTCTTT.

Concerning this clone: A read error may produce the germline difference seen at one junction end. The chain joins TRBV28 to TRBJ2-1; tentative D call: TRBD1 (6 bases). Germline CDR1 is MDHEN and CDR2 is SYDVKM. The CDR3 runs 16 residues. CDR3 DNA: TGTGCCAGCAGTTACGTAAGGGGGTCCTCCCACAATGAGCAGTTCTTC. Residues: CASSYVRGSSHNEQFF.

V is TRBV19 and J is TRBJ2-1, with TRBD2 as a possible D gene (5 bases). CDR1 is LNHDA, CDR2 SQIVND, per germline (reference sequence). The CDR3 has 16 amino acids. With 7 bases removed from V and 0 bases from J, the gap between germline ends came to 16 bases. The CDR3 spells CASKSSSRSSYNEQFF. DNA of the CDR3: TGTGCCAGTAAGTCGTCTAGCAGGAGCTCCTACAATGAGCAGTTCTTC.

J is TRBJ2-5 and V is TRBV7-9; D gene unclear. Between the trimmed V and J ends, which lost 4 bases and 2 bases, there was a span of 5 bases. Per the germline V gene, CDR1 is SEHNR and CDR2 is FQNEAQ (reference sequence). This CDR3 region has 12 residues. The CDR3 DNA reads TGTGCCAGCAGCTCCTTACAAGAGACCCAGTACTTC. It yields the protein CASSSLQETQYF.

This chain's CDR3 is CASGLGTEPYEQYF. CDR3 DNA: TGTGCCAGTGGACTAGGGACGGAGCCCTACGAGCAGTACTTC. The chain has TRBV28 and TRBJ2-7, with 7 bases matching TRBD2. V trimming: 9 bases; J trimming: 2 bases; junction bases outside the gene matches: 10. The CDR3 is made up of 14 amino acids. Germline-derived CDR1 and CDR2 are MDHEN and SYDVKM.

The V and J genes are TRBV5-6 and TRBJ1-3; D possibly corresponds to TRBD1 (6 bases). Germline CDR1 SGHDT, CDR2 YYEEEE. Trimming took 4 bases from V and 8 from J, leaving 13 bases between them. CDR3 length: 13 residues. The CDR3 bases are TGTGCCAGCAGCCCCAAGGGGGTGCACACCATATATTTT. Protein product: CASSPKGVHTIYF.

This chain uses TRBV5-1 with TRBJ1-2, with no clear D. The CDR3 spans 13 residues. V was trimmed by 4 bases and J by 8 bases, leaving 15 bases between them. Germline assignment: CDR1 SGHRS and CDR2 YFSETQ. The CDR3 loop is CASSGEGVGGYTF. Written as DNA, the CDR3 is TGCGCCAGCAGCGGCGAAGGTGTGGGCGGCTACACCTTC.

This clone was counted once. The chain carries TRBV9 and TRBJ1-2; perhaps TRBD1 as D (6 bases). V dropped 4 bases and J dropped 4 bases, with 8 bases sitting between them. CDR3 length: 12 residues. CDR1 and CDR2 (germline): SGDLS, YYNGEE. CDR3 bases: TGTGCCAGCAGCCCGGACAGCTATGGCTACACCTTC. Its protein product is CASSPDSYGYTF. Based on the CDR3 plus reference TRBV9 and TRBJ1-2, the full variable domain is DSGVTQTPKHLITATGQRVTLRCSPRSGDLSVYWYQQSLDQGLQFLIQYYNGEERAKGNILERFSAQQFPDLHSELNLSSLELGDSALYFCASSPDSYGYTFGSGTRLTVV.

In nucleotides, the CDR3 is TGCAGCGTTGAAGATGGAGGGGGCGGTCAGCCCCAGCATTTT. It codes for CSVEDGGGGQPQHF. V and J are TRBV29-1 and TRBJ1-5; 7 bases are a match to TRBD1. The CDR3 totals 14 residues. In germline, CDR1 is SQVTM, CDR2 ANQGSEA. V lost 0 bases, J lost 6 bases, and 5 bases stayed unmatched.

This clone occurred a few times. An end of the junction differs from the germline gene, which may be a read error. V usage is TRBV7-7 and J usage is TRBJ2-3, with D possibly being TRBD1 (5 bases). The CDR3 runs to 13 residues. The V gene's germline CDR1 is SSHAT and CDR2 FNYEAQ (reference sequence). The CDR3 nucleotides read TGTGCTAGCAGCCTAGGTCAGGGAGATACGCAGTATTTT. Translating gives CASSLGQGDTQYF. The full variable domain, completed using reference TRBV7-7 and TRBJ2-3, is GAGVSQSPRYKVTKRGQDVTLRCDPISSHATLYWYQQALGQGPEFLTYFNYEAQPDKSGLPSDRFSAERPEGSISTLTIQRTEQRDSAMYRCASSLGQGDTQYFGPGTRLTVL.

V is TRBV5-1 and J is TRBJ1-1, with D perhaps matching TRBD1 (5 bases). In germline, CDR1 is SGHRS, CDR2 YFSETQ. V gave up 0 bases and J gave up 1 base, with 7 bases separating them. The CDR3 runs to 14 residues. The CDR3: CASSLATENTEAFF. The CDR3 DNA reads TGCGCCAGCAGCTTGGCGACAGAGAACACTGAAGCTTTCTTT.

V gene TRBV5-1 combines with J gene TRBJ2-2; 7 bases align to TRBD1. This CDR3 contains 15 residues. The V and J ends lost 2 bases and 3 bases, in that order; junction bases with no gene match: 4. The V gene's germline CDR1 is SGHRS and CDR2 YFSETQ. The CDR3 DNA reads as TGCGCCAGCAGCTTTAGACAGGGCTACACCGGGGAGCTGTTTTTT. Translated, it gives CASSFRQGYTGELFF.

V and J are TRBV6-6 and TRBJ1-2; TRBD1 might be the D (5 bases). V lost 2 bases and J lost 1, with 14 bases in between. The germline V gene encodes CDR1 MNHNY and CDR2 SVGAGI (reference sequence). The CDR3 totals 16 residues. This CDR3 reads CASSYGGTGGNYGYTF. As DNA, the CDR3 is TGTGCCAGCAGTTACGGAGGAACGGGGGGTAACTATGGCTACACCTTC.

The chain uses TRBV10-3 and TRBJ2-3; D uncertain. The CDR3 loop spans 13 amino acids. Germline CDR1 is ENHRY and CDR2 is SYGVKD. V was pared by 10 bases and J by 2 bases, with 13 bases between. The CDR3 here is CATRLPNTDTQYF. The CDR3, as DNA: TGTGCCACTAGACTCCCCAACACAGATACGCAGTATTTT.

The chain carries TRBV27 and TRBJ2-7; 8 bases are a match to TRBD2. The CDR3 is 14 amino acids. From germline, CDR1 is MNHEY and CDR2 SMNVEV (reference sequence). J gave up 7 bases and V 6 bases, and 11 bases lay outside the gene matches. CDR3 residues: CASSRQPERGEQYF. The CDR3 nucleotides read TGTGCCAGCAGCCGACAACCTGAGCGGGGGGAGCAGTACTTC.

The V and J genes are TRBV9 and TRBJ2-1; TRBD2 matches at 9 bases. Germline V gives CDR1 SGDLS, CDR2 YYNGEE. V trimming: 5 bases; J trimming: 0 bases; junction bases outside the gene matches: 6. This CDR3 region has 16 residues. The CDR3, as DNA: TGTGCCAGCAGTCGGGGTAGCGGGAGCTCCTACAATGAGCAGTTCTTC. Its protein product is CASSRGSGSSYNEQFF.

The chain links TRBV30 to TRBJ2-2; 7 nucleotides align to TRBD1. There are 15 residues in the CDR3. CDR1 GTSNPN and CDR2 SVGIG come from the germline V gene (reference sequence). The J segment lost 4 bases and the V segment lost 4 bases, leaving 9 bases of the junction unmatched. The CDR3 bases are TGTGCCTGGATTCGGACAGGCTCCTTCACCGGGGAGCTGTTTTTT. Residues: CAWIRTGSFTGELFF.

The CDR3 is CASSAQGDYGYTF. In nucleotides, the CDR3 is TGTGCCAGCAGCGCACAGGGGGACTATGGCTACACCTTC. This chain joins TRBV2 and TRBJ1-2, with TRBD1 matching over 8 bases. The CDR3 spans 13 residues. Losses at the gene ends were 6 bases for V and 3 bases for J; bases not matched to a gene: 3. Per the germline V gene, CDR1 is SNHLY and CDR2 is FYNNEI. The full variable domain, its missing parts supplied by reference TRBV2 and TRBJ1-2, is EPEVTQTPSHQVTQMGQEVILRCVPISNHLYFYWYRQILGQKVEFLVSFYNNEISEKSEIFDDQFSVERPDGSNFTLKIRSTKLEDSAMYFCASSAQGDYGYTFGSGTRLTVV.

The J gene is TRBJ1-2, the V gene TRBV5-6, with a tentative D call TRBD1 (5 bases). CDR1 and CDR2 from the germline V gene are SGHDT and YYEEEE. V was pared by 1 base and J by 7 bases, with 11 bases between. The CDR3 is 13 amino acids. CDR3 DNA sequence: TGTGCCAGCAGCTTGTGGGCAGGGTCTGGCTACACCTTC. Encoded protein: CASSLWAGSGYTF.

The chain couples TRBV7-6 to TRBJ2-3; D is possibly TRBD2 (6 bases). Per germline, CDR1 SGHVS and CDR2 FNYEAQ. V lost 5 bases and J lost 2, with 17 bases in between. The CDR3 runs to 16 residues. CDR3 sequence: CASSPLPRGTTDTQYF. CDR3 nucleotides: TGTGCCAGCAGCCCCCTCCCGCGGGGTACCACAGATACGCAGTATTTT.

This clone occurred a few times. The V call is TRBV29-1, the J call TRBJ2-1, with D possibly TRBD2 on 7 matching bases. CDR1 and CDR2 from the germline V gene are SQVTM and ANQGSEA. Trimming removed 1 base from V and 3 bases from J, with 10 bases in between. This CDR3 is built from 14 residues. The CDR3 spells CSVEGGGGYNEQFF. The CDR3 DNA reads TGCAGCGTTGAAGGGGGGGGCGGCTACAATGAGCAGTTCTTC.

CDR3 sequence reads: CASSGHTGAGTEAFF. The CDR3 nucleotides are TGTGCCAGCAGTGGACATACAGGGGCCGGGACTGAAGCTTTCTTT. The chain links TRBV6-5 to TRBJ1-1, with 7 nucleotides matching TRBD1. The germline V gene encodes CDR1 MNHEY and CDR2 SVGAGI. Germline trimming cut 5 bases from V and 5 bases from J; bases unmatched to any gene: 11. CDR3 length equals 15 residues.

The chain employs TRBV29-1 and TRBJ1-2; the match to TRBD1 covers 9 bases. V shed 6 bases and J 5 bases; nucleotides not matched to a gene: 7. The CDR3 totals 13 residues. Germline values: CDR1 SQVTM, CDR2 ANQGSEA. The CDR3 coding sequence is TGCAGCGTCCTGACAGGGGGAAGATATGGCTACACCTTC. Encoded protein: CSVLTGGRYGYTF.

In DNA, the CDR3 is TGTGCCAGCAGCCACCGACTAGCGGGGGGGCCTACGGATACGCAGTATTTT. Protein product: CASSHRLAGGPTDTQYF. The chain carries TRBV9 and TRBJ2-3; the match to TRBD2 covers 14 bases. Germline CDR1 reads SGDLS; CDR2 reads YYNGEE. The CDR3 has 17 residues. J gave up 6 bases and V 4 bases, and 10 bases lay outside the gene matches.

The chain combines TRBV30 with TRBJ1-2, with a tentative D call TRBD1 (6 bases). The germline V gene encodes CDR1 GTSNPN and CDR2 SVGIG (reference sequence). The germline V and J ends were trimmed by 2 bases and 8 bases, with 15 bases remaining between them. This CDR3 has 13 amino acids. DNA for the CDR3: TGTGCCTGGAGTCGGACGGCAGGGGAGGGCTACACCTTC. As protein: CAWSRTAGEGYTF.

The chain carries TRBV10-3 and TRBJ1-2; D remains unclear. Germline V gene sequence: CDR1 ENHRY, CDR2 SYGVKD. The CDR3 contains 13 residues. Trimming pared 7 bases from V and 4 bases from J, leaving 13 bases between. CDR3 residues: CAITHSNLYGYTF. The CDR3 bases are TGTGCCATCACCCACAGCAACCTCTATGGCTACACCTTC.

The chain carries TRBV28 and TRBJ2-7; D is possibly TRBD2 (7 bases). V was trimmed by 5 bases and J by 6 bases, leaving 32 bases between them. Germline V gene lookup returns CDR1 MDHEN and CDR2 SYDVKM. This CDR3 is 19 amino acids long. The CDR3 reads CASSRRAGATRGPIGEQYF. The CDR3 DNA reads as TGTGCCAGCAGTAGGCGTGCGGGGGCCACGCGCGGACCGATCGGCGAGCAGTACTTC.

The chain couples TRBV19 to TRBJ2-6; D possibly corresponds to TRBD1 (6 bases). Germline V CDR1 and CDR2: LNHDA, SQIVND (reference sequence). V lost 2 bases to trimming and J lost 0 bases, with 11 bases between them. The CDR3 covers 17 residues. The CDR3 reads CASSIMQGHSGANVLTF. Here the CDR3 DNA reads TGTGCCAGTAGTATAATGCAGGGGCACTCTGGGGCCAACGTCCTGACTTTC.